These T cell receptor beta chains were read from a single sample in a study of control samples from healthy donors and cancer patients. Clones were sequenced by immunoSEQ multiplex PCR, and TCRdb holds only the in-frame ones, with some missing. The sample yields about 170,000 clones, about nine tenths seen once. Sequenced material: blood. Receptors were obtained from a woman aged 30 to 39 in good health. Both conserved end residues are part of each CDR3. Fields, in order: CDR3 length, clone size, D gene, V gene, J gene, CDR3 protein, CDR3 DNA. A D gene is named only where the DNA matches it firmly. Size tells how often a clone was seen (once, few, many) or the class of an expanded clone, and some rows leave it out.

len: 14
abundance: -
d_gene: TRBD1
v_gene: TRBV19
j_gene: TRBJ1-6
CDR3aa: CASTPGQGFSPLHF
CDR3nt: TGTGCCAGTACCCCGGGACAGGGGTTTTCACCCCTCCACTTT

len: 16
abundance: -
d_gene: -
v_gene: TRBV6-1
j_gene: TRBJ1-6
CDR3aa: CASSEQDSSYNSPLHF
CDR3nt: TGTGCCAGCAGTGAACAGGATAGCTCCTATAATTCACCCCTCCACTTT

len: 14
abundance: -
d_gene: -
v_gene: TRBV11-2
j_gene: TRBJ1-2
CDR3aa: CASSLVGQERGYTF
CDR3nt: TGTGCCAGCAGCTTAGTGGGGCAGGAGAGGGGCTACACCTTC

len: 13
abundance: -
d_gene: -
v_gene: TRBV29-1
j_gene: TRBJ1-5
CDR3aa: CSVEWGTNQPQHF
CDR3nt: TGCAGCGTTGAATGGGGTACAAATCAGCCCCAGCATTTT

len: 13
abundance: -
d_gene: -
v_gene: TRBV7-8
j_gene: TRBJ2-3
CDR3aa: CASSPRGTDTQYF
CDR3nt: TGTGCCAGCAGCCCCCGAGGCACAGATACGCAGTATTTT

len: 16
abundance: -
d_gene: -
v_gene: TRBV28
j_gene: TRBJ2-4
CDR3aa: CASSSLQGLAKNIQYF
CDR3nt: TGTGCCAGCAGTTCCCTACAGGGACTAGCCAAAAACATTCAGTACTTC

len: 18
abundance: -
d_gene: TRBD1
v_gene: TRBV6-4
j_gene: TRBJ1-3
CDR3aa: CASSEGTGGLNSGNTIYF
CDR3nt: TGTGCCAGCAGTGAGGGGACAGGGGGCCTGAACTCTGGAAACACCATATATTTT

len: 14
abundance: once
d_gene: -
v_gene: TRBV27
j_gene: TRBJ1-4
CDR3aa: CASSSWGSDEKLFF
CDR3nt: TGTGCCAGCAGTTCTTGGGGGTCGGACGAAAAACTGTTTTTT

len: 15
abundance: -
d_gene: -
v_gene: TRBV5-1
j_gene: TRBJ1-1
CDR3aa: CASSLGGSQNTEAFF
CDR3nt: TGCGCCAGCAGCTTGGGCGGCAGTCAGAACACTGAAGCTTTCTTT

len: 14
abundance: -
d_gene: TRBD2
v_gene: TRBV28
j_gene: TRBJ2-3
CDR3aa: CASSLAGGLDTQYF
CDR3nt: TGTGCCAGCAGTTTAGCGGGAGGGCTGGATACGCAGTATTTT